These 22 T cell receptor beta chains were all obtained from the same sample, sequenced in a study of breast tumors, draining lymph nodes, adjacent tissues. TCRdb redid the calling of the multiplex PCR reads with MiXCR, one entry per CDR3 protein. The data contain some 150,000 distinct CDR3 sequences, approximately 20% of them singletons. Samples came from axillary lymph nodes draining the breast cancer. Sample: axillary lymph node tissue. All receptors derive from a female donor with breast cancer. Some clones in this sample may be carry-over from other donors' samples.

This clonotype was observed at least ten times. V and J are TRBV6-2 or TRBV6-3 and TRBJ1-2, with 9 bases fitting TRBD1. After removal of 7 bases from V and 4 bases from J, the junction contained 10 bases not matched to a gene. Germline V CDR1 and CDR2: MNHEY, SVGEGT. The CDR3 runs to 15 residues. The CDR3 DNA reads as TGTGCCAGCAACGCCTGGGACAGGGCTTCCTATGGCTACACCTTC. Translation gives CASNAWDRASYGYTF.

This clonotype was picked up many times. CDR3 sequence (DNA): TGCGCCAGCAGCTCGGGACAAACCTACGAGCAGTACTTC. Encoded protein: CASSSGQTYEQYF. The chain carries TRBV5-1 and TRBJ2-7; D may be TRBD1 (6 bases). Germline V lookup: CDR1 SGHRS, CDR2 YFSETQ. V was clipped by 3 bases and J by 2 bases, with 9 bases between them. The CDR3 runs to 13 residues.

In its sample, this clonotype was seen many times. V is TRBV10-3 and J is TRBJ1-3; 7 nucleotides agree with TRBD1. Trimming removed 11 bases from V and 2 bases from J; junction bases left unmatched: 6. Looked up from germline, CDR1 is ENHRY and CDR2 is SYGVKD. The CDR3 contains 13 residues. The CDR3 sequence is CASATGPGNTIYF. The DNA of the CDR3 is TGTGCCTCCGCGACAGGGCCTGGAAACACCATATATTTT.

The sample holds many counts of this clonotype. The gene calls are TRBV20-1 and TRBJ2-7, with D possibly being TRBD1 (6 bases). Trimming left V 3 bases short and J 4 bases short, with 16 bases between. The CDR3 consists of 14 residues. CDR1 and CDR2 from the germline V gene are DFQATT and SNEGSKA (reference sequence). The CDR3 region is CSASPLTGKYEQYF. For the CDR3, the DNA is TGCAGTGCTAGCCCCCTGACAGGAAAGTACGAGCAGTACTTC.

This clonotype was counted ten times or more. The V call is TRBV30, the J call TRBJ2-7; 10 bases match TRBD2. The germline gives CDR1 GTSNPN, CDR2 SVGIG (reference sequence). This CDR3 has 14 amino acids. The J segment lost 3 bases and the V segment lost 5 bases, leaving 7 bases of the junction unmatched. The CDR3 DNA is TGTGCCTGGGCTAGCGGGAGAATCGGCTACGAGCAGTACTTC. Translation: CAWASGRIGYEQYF. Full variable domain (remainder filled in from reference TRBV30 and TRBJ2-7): SQTIHQWPATLVQPVGSPLSLECTVEGTSNPNLYWYRQAAGRGLQLLFYSVGIGQISSEVPQNLSASRPQDRQFILSSKKLLLSDSGFYLCAWASGRIGYEQYFGPGTRLTVT.

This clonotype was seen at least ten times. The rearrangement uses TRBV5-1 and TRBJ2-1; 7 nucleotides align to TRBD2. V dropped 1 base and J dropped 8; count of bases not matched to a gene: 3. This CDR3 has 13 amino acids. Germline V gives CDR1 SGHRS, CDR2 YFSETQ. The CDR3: CASSLLGGDEQFF. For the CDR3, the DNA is TGCGCCAGCAGCTTGTTGGGGGGGGATGAGCAGTTCTTC.

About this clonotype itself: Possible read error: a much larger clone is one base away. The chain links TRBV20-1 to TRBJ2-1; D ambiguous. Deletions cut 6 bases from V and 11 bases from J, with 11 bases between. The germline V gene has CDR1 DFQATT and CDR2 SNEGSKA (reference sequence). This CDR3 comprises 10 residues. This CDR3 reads CSANPAKQFF. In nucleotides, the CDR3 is TGCAGTGCCAATCCAGCGAAGCAGTTCTTC.

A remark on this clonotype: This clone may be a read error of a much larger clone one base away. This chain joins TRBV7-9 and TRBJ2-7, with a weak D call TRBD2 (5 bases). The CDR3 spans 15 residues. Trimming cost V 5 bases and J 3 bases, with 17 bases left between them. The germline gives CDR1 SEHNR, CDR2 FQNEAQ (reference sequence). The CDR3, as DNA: TGTGCCAGCAGCAAGGGCATCGGGGTAGTCTACGAGCAGTACTTC. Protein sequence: CASSKGIGVVYEQYF.

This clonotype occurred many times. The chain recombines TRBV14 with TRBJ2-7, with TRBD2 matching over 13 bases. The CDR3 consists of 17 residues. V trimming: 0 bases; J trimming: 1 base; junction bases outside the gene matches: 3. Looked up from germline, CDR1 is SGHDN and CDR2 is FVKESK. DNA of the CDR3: TGTGCCAGCAGCCAAGAGGTGGGACTAGCGGGGTCCTACGAGCAGTACTTC. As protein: CASSQEVGLAGSYEQYF.

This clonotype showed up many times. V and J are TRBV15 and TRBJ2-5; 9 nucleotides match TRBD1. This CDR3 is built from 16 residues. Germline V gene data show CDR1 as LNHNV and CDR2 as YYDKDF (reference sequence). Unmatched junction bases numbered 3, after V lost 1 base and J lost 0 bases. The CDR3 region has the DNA TGTGCCACCAGCAGAGGAGGGACAGGGTACCAAGAGACCCAGTACTTC. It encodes CATSRGGTGYQETQYF.

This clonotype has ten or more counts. For the CDR3, the DNA is TGCGCCAGCAGCCAAGATACAGCGGGGGGTCGGAATTCACCCCTCCACTTT. Translated: CASSQDTAGGRNSPLHF. The chain employs TRBV4-3 and TRBJ1-6; possible D gene TRBD1, 5 bases. The CDR3 is 17 amino acids. Germline V CDR1 and CDR2: LGHNA, YSLEER. V lost 0 bases, J lost 7 bases, and 16 bases lay in between.

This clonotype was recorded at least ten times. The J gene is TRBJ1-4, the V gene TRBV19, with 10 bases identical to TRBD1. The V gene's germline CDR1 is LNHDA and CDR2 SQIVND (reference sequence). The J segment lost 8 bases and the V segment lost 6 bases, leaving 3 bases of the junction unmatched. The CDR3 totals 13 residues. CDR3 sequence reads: CASSWDRGEKLFF. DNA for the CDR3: TGTGCCAGTAGCTGGGACAGGGGAGAAAAACTGTTTTTT.

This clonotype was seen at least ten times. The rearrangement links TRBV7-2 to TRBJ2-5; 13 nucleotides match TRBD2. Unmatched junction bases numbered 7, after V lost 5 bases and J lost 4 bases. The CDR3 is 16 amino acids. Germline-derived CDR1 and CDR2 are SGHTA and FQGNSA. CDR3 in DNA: TGTGCCAGCAGCCCCCGGACTAGCGGGAGAGGAGAGACCCAGTACTTC. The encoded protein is CASSPRTSGRGETQYF.

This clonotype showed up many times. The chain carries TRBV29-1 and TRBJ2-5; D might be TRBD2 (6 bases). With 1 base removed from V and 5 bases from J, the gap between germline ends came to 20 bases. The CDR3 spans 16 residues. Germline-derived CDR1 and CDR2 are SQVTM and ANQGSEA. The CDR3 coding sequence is TGCAGCGTTGAAGGAGTTGATCGGGAGTATCGGGAGACCCAGTACTTC. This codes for CSVEGVDREYRETQYF.

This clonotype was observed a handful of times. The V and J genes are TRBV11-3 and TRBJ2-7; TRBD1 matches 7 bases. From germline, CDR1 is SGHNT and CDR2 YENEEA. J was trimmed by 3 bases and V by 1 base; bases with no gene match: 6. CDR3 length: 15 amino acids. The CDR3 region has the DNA TGTGCCAGCAGCTTAGGAGGGGGCGCAGGCTACGAGCAGTACTTC. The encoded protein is CASSLGGGAGYEQYF. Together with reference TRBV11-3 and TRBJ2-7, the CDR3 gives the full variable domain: EAGVVQSPRYKIIEKKQPVAFWCNPISGHNTLYWYLQNLGQGPELLIRYENEEAVDDSQLPKDRFSAERLKGVDSTLKIQPAELGDSAVYLCASSLGGGAGYEQYFGPGTRLTVT.

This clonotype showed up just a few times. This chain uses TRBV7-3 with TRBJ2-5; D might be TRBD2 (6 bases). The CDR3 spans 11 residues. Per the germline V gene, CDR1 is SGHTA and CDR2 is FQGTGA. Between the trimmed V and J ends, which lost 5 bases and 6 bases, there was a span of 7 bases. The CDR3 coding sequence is TGTGCCAGCAGCCGCGGGAAGACCCAGTACTTC. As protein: CASSRGKTQYF.

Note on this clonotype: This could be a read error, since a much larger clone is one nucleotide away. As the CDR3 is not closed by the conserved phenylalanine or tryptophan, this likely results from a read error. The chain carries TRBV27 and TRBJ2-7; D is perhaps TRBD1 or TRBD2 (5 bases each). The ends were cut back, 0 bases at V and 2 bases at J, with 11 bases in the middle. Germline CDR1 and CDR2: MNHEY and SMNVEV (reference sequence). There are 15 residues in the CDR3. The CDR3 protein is CASSLSRGPTYEQYS. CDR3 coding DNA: TGTGCCAGCAGTTTATCGAGGGGACCGACCTACGAGCAGTACTCC.

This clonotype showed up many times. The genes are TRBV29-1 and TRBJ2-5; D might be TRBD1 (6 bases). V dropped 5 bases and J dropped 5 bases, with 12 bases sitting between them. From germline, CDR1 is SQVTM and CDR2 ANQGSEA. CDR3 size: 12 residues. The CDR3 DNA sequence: TGCAGCGTTCAGGGGCGCGGGGAGACCCAGTACTTC. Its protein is CSVQGRGETQYF.

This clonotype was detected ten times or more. CDR3 residues: CASSVGSQSSYEQYF. DNA for the CDR3: TGTGCCAGCAGCGTAGGGTCCCAGAGCTCCTACGAGCAGTACTTC. The V gene is TRBV9, the J gene TRBJ2-7; D unresolved. Germline V gives CDR1 SGDLS, CDR2 YYNGEE. The V and J ends lost 0 bases and 0 bases respectively, with 10 bases between them. The CDR3 totals 15 residues.

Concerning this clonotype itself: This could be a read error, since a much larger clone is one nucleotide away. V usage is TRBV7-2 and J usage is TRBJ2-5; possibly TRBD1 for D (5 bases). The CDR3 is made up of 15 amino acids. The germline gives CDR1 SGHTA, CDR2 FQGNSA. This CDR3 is CASSLGQSIQGTQYF. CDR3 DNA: TGTGCCAGCAGCTTAGGACAGTCCATACAAGGGACCCAGTACTTC.

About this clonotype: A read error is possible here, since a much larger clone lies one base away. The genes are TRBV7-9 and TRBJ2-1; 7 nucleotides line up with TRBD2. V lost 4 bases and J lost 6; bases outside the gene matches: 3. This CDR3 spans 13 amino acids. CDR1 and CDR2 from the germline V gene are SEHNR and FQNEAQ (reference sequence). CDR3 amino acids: CASSSGTTNEQFF. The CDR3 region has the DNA TGTGCCAGCAGCTCCGGGACTACCAATGAGCAGTTCTTC.

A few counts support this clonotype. The CDR3 here is CASNVGHYGYTF. The CDR3 nucleotides read TGTGCCAGCAATGTGGGACATTATGGCTACACCTTC. This chain uses TRBV28 with TRBJ1-2; maybe TRBD1 (6 bases). This CDR3 spans 12 amino acids. Trimming took off 7 bases at V and 5 bases at J, with 11 bases between the two ends. The germline gives CDR1 MDHEN, CDR2 SYDVKM.